The 25 T cell receptor beta chains below all came from one sample that was sequenced in a study of cytomegalovirus exposure and HLA in healthy donors. Primers for the PCR totalled 60 Vbeta and 13 Jbeta. Clones were read by immunoSEQ multiplex PCR, and TCRdb kept only the in-frame ones, dropping some. The sample consists of around 100,000 clones, around 79% of them appearing once. The sample comprised PBMCs. The receptors here all came from a woman between 35 and 50 years old in good health and CMV-seronegative.

The chain uses TRBV7-9 and TRBJ1-3; unclear D gene. CDR1 is SEHNR and CDR2 is FQNEAQ in the germline V gene (reference sequence). The V and J ends lost 3 bases and 0 bases respectively, with 9 bases between them. This CDR3 region has 15 residues. CDR3 loop: CASSLGRDSGNTIYF. DNA for the CDR3: TGTGCCAGCAGCTTGGGTCGGGACTCTGGAAACACCATATATTTT.

The gene calls are TRBV6-1 and TRBJ2-3, with 10 bases lining up with TRBD1. CDR1 is MNHNS and CDR2 is SASEGT in the germline V gene. After removal of 4 bases from V and 7 bases from J, the junction contained 20 bases not matched to a gene. The CDR3 has 19 amino acids. In nucleotides, the CDR3 is TGTGCCAGCAGTGCCTCTTTAGGGGACAGGGGACCAAACGGGTATACGCAGTATTTT. This translates into CASSASLGDRGPNGYTQYF.

The chain is built from TRBV5-1 and TRBJ2-5; weak D call: TRBD2 (6 bases). There are 15 residues in the CDR3. The ends were cut back, 7 bases at V and 1 base at J, with 17 bases in the middle. CDR1 is SGHRS and CDR2 is YFSETQ in the germline V gene. The CDR3 spells CASGGTGPFQETQYF. For the CDR3, the DNA is TGCGCCAGCGGGGGGACTGGCCCGTTCCAAGAGACCCAGTACTTC.

This clone was picked up a small number of times. The chain combines TRBV7-6 with TRBJ2-7, with TRBD1 matching 7 bases. Germline-derived CDR1 and CDR2 are SGHVS and FNYEAQ. V gave up 4 bases and J gave up 11 bases; unmatched junction bases: 11. The CDR3 runs 13 residues. CDR3 nucleotide sequence: TGTGCCAGCAGCTCTTCAATCGGGACAGCAAAGTACTTC. Its protein product is CASSSSIGTAKYF.

The chain recombines TRBV7-8 with TRBJ2-1, with 9 bases that match TRBD2. The length of the CDR3 is 15 residues. Germline CDR1 and CDR2: SGHVS and FQNEAQ. Trimming took 5 bases from V and 4 from J; bases not matched to a gene: 6. CDR3 region: CASSTTSGFYNEQFF. The CDR3 coding sequence is TGTGCCAGCAGCACTACTAGCGGGTTTTACAATGAGCAGTTCTTC.

The V call is TRBV21-1, the J call TRBJ2-7; no check of the table's D call, TRBD1, against the DNA was made. TRBV21-1 is a pseudogene segment. CDR3 size: 16 residues. CDR3 DNA: TGTGCCAGCAAACCAAGCTCGATGGACAGCCAGTTGCGATGGTACTTC. It yields the protein CASKPSSMDSQLRWYF.

The chain joins TRBV5-1 to TRBJ1-2; 8 positions match TRBD1. Germline V gene sequence: CDR1 SGHRS, CDR2 YFSETQ. The junction had 5 bases not matched to a gene; V was cut back by 3 bases and J by 4 bases. The length of the CDR3 is 14 residues. The CDR3 loop reads CASSSTGGLYGYTF. CDR3 DNA sequence: TGCGCCAGCAGCTCCACAGGGGGACTCTATGGCTACACCTTC.

The J gene is TRBJ1-5, the V gene TRBV10-3, with 8 bases identical to TRBD1. This CDR3 comprises 15 residues. Germline lookup yields CDR1 ENHRY and CDR2 SYGVKD. The junction had 8 bases not matched to a gene; V was cut back by 3 bases and J by 7 bases. The CDR3 bases are TGTGCCATCAGTGAAAGAGGGCAGGGGGCACAGCCCCAGCATTTT. Translating gives CAISERGQGAQPQHF.

The V gene is TRBV27, the J gene TRBJ2-5, with 12 bases lining up with TRBD2. The CDR3 has 14 amino acids. After removal of 10 bases from V and 4 bases from J, the junction contained 7 bases not matched to a gene. The germline V gene has CDR1 MNHEY and CDR2 SMNVEV (reference sequence). CDR3 amino acids: CATRSSGRGETQYF. The CDR3 DNA reads as TGTGCCACGAGATCTAGCGGGAGGGGAGAGACCCAGTACTTC.

This chain connects TRBV7-6 to TRBJ2-7; 15 bases map to TRBD2. Germline values: CDR1 SGHVS, CDR2 FNYEAQ. There are 14 residues in the CDR3. Losses at the gene ends were 5 bases for V and 6 bases for J; bases not matched to a gene: 2. CDR3 bases: TGTGCCAGCAGCCAGGGACTAGCGGGGGGCGAGCAGTACTTC. This encodes CASSQGLAGGEQYF.

The J gene is TRBJ2-1, the V gene TRBV4-2; 9 nucleotides line up with TRBD1. Germline assignment: CDR1 LGHNA and CDR2 YNFKEQ. V trimming: 0 bases; J trimming: 8 bases; junction bases outside the gene matches: 20. There are 20 residues in the CDR3. This CDR3 reads CASSQDFWTGEILRSDEQFF. CDR3 bases: TGTGCCAGCAGCCAAGATTTCTGGACAGGGGAAATCCTCCGGTCCGATGAGCAGTTCTTC.

This clone was picked up a small number of times. The rearrangement joins TRBV5-5 to TRBJ1-1; D possibly corresponds to TRBD1 (5 bases). V lost 1 base, J lost 3 bases, and 10 bases lay in between. The CDR3 consists of 14 residues. Germline CDR1 SGHKS, CDR2 YYEKEE (reference sequence). CDR3 DNA sequence: TGTGCCAGCAGCTTGCGGGGGGGGGACACTGAAGCTTTCTTT. Its translation is CASSLRGGDTEAFF.

This rearrangement joins TRBV6-6 to TRBJ2-7; 8 bases match TRBD1. After removal of 5 bases from V and 4 bases from J, the junction contained 7 bases not matched to a gene. The CDR3 is made up of 14 amino acids. Germline CDR1 MNHNY, CDR2 SVGAGI (reference sequence). The CDR3 DNA is TGTGCCAGCAGTGTTCGACAGGGGCTTTACGAGCAGTACTTC. Its translation: CASSVRQGLYEQYF.

The chain couples TRBV30 to TRBJ2-7; tentatively, D is TRBD2 (7 bases). CDR1 is GTSNPN, CDR2 SVGIG, per germline (reference sequence). The CDR3 consists of 15 residues. Deletions cut 0 bases from V and 0 bases from J, with 12 bases between. CDR3 DNA: TGTGCCTGGAGTGTGGGGCGGGGGCCCTCCTACGAGCAGTACTTC. As protein: CAWSVGRGPSYEQYF.

This chain links TRBV9 with TRBJ2-7, with TRBD1 matching over 10 bases. CDR1 is SGDLS and CDR2 is YYNGEE in the germline V gene. Trimming at V came to 0 bases and at J to 6 bases, leaving 6 bases not matched to a gene. This CDR3 has 15 residues. The CDR3 sequence is CASSVAPTGGAEQYF. As DNA, the CDR3 is TGTGCCAGCAGCGTAGCCCCGACAGGGGGCGCCGAGCAGTACTTC.

In nucleotides, the CDR3 is TGTGCCAGCAGCCAAGGTCTAGGGGTAGACATTCAGTACTTC. It encodes CASSQGLGVDIQYF. The chain combines TRBV14 with TRBJ2-4, with D maybe TRBD1 (5 bases). Trimming left V 1 base short and J 8 bases short, with 12 bases between. The CDR3 extends over 14 amino acids. Germline values: CDR1 SGHDN, CDR2 FVKESK.

The chain uses TRBV28 and TRBJ1-5; D is possibly TRBD1 (6 bases). V lost 2 bases to trimming and J lost 1 base, with 12 bases between them. This CDR3 region has 16 residues. CDR1 is MDHEN, CDR2 SYDVKM, per germline. CDR3 DNA sequence: TGTGCCAGCAGTTTAATGGGGCAGGGGAGCAATCAGCCCCAGCATTTT. Translated: CASSLMGQGSNQPQHF.

The V call is TRBV30, the J call TRBJ1-4, with D maybe TRBD1 (5 bases). Germline V gene data show CDR1 as GTSNPN and CDR2 as SVGIG (reference sequence). CDR3 length equals 12 residues. With 5 bases removed from V and 8 bases from J, the gap between germline ends came to 12 bases. The CDR3 DNA sequence: TGTGCCTGGGGAGGGAACAGGGAAAAACTGTTTTTT. The encoded protein is CAWGGNREKLFF.

The genes are TRBV6-1 and TRBJ2-3; D call uncertain. Germline assignment: CDR1 MNHNS and CDR2 SASEGT. The CDR3 spans 15 residues. Trimming cost V 0 bases and J 1 base, with 8 bases left between them. The CDR3 nucleotides are TGTGCCAGCAGTGAAGCGTCTAGACGCACAGATACGCAGTATTTT. The encoded protein is CASSEASRRTDTQYF.

The rearrangement links TRBV2 to TRBJ2-3; TRBD2 matches at 8 bases. V gave up 7 bases and J gave up 4 bases; unmatched junction bases: 7. In germline, CDR1 is SNHLY, CDR2 FYNNEI. This CDR3 has 14 residues. DNA for the CDR3: TGTGCCAGCAAGGGACTAGTATCGGCAGATACGCAGTATTTT. Amino acid sequence: CASKGLVSADTQYF. The entire variable domain, with the rest obtained from reference TRBV2 and TRBJ2-3, is as follows: EPEVTQTPSHQVTQMGQEVILRCVPISNHLYFYWYRQILGQKVEFLVSFYNNEISEKSEIFDDQFSVERPDGSNFTLKIRSTKLEDSAMYFCASKGLVSADTQYFGPGTRLTVL.

The chain couples TRBV6-5 to TRBJ2-2; D is perhaps TRBD2 (6 bases). Germline V CDR1 and CDR2: MNHEY, SVGAGI. The CDR3 has 14 amino acids. V was clipped by 7 bases and J by 6 bases, with 15 bases between them. The CDR3 coding sequence is TGTGCCAGCAAATACCGGGGGTTCGCCGGGGAGCTGTTTTTT. Translating it yields CASKYRGFAGELFF.

This clone came up a few times. This sample also contains other DNA sequences that code for the same CDR3. This rearrangement joins TRBV11-2 to TRBJ2-3, with D uncertain. This CDR3 has 13 residues. Germline-derived CDR1 and CDR2 are SGHAT and FQNNGV. The germline V and J ends were trimmed by 5 bases and 0 bases, with 6 bases remaining between them. The CDR3 DNA is TGTGCCAGCAGCCTACCTAGCACAGATACGCAGTATTTT. Encoded protein: CASSLPSTDTQYF. Full variable domain (rest looked up from reference TRBV11-2 and TRBJ2-3): EAGVAQSPRYKIIEKRQSVAFWCNPISGHATLYWYQQILGQGPKLLIQFQNNGVVDDSQLPKDRFSAERLKGVDSTLKIQPAKLEDSAVYLCASSLPSTDTQYFGPGTRLTVL.

This sequence joins TRBV18 and TRBJ2-4; the match to TRBD1 covers 7 bases. J lost 0 bases, V lost 2 bases, and 4 bases had no gene match. Germline CDR1 and CDR2: KGHSH and LQKENI. This CDR3 has 16 amino acids. The CDR3 loop reads CASSPVGTVAKNIQYF. DNA for the CDR3: TGTGCCAGCTCACCAGTCGGGACAGTAGCCAAAAACATTCAGTACTTC. The full variable domain, with the rest looked up from reference TRBV18 and TRBJ2-4, is NAGVMQNPRHLVRRRGQEARLRCSPMKGHSHVYWYRQLPEEGLKFMVYLQKENIIDESGMPKERFSAEFPKEGPSILRIQQVVRGDSAAYFCASSPVGTVAKNIQYFGAGTRLSVL.

This rearrangement joins TRBV5-1 to TRBJ2-3; possibly TRBD2 for D (7 bases). The germline CDR1 and CDR2 sequences are SGHRS and YFSETQ. With 0 bases removed from V and 4 bases from J, the gap between germline ends came to 12 bases. The CDR3 totals 15 residues. The CDR3 sequence is CASSLGGGWADTQYF. The CDR3 DNA follows: TGCGCCAGCAGCTTGGGGGGGGGCTGGGCAGATACGCAGTATTTT. Supplemented by reference TRBV5-1 and TRBJ2-3, the full variable domain reads KAGVTQTPRYLIKTRGQQVTLSCSPISGHRSVSWYQQTPGQGLQFLFEYFSETQRNKGNFPGRFSGRQFSNSRSEMNVSTLELGDSALYLCASSLGGGWADTQYFGPGTRLTVL.

This chain uses TRBV9 with TRBJ2-1; 8 nucleotides match TRBD1. Germline V CDR1 and CDR2: SGDLS, YYNGEE. The CDR3 runs to 15 residues. The ends lost 0 bases at V and 2 bases at J; junction bases unmatched: 1. CDR3 in amino acids: CASSVGQGTYNEQFF. In DNA form, the CDR3 reads TGTGCCAGCAGCGTAGGACAGGGGACCTACAATGAGCAGTTCTTC.